This T cell receptor (beta chain) is drawn from a study of T cell responses to AZD1222 COVID-19 vaccine. The CDR3 covers 13 residues. V lost 1 base and J 8 bases, leaving 11 bases between the germline ends. Per the germline V gene, CDR1 is MNHNS and CDR2 is SASEGT. Notes on this clone: The antigen is not known.

The study, taken as a whole, reports: Across the whole spike, CD4 TCRs peaked at regions 160-218 and 743-854.

The data were produced by immunoSEQ multiplex PCR, yet TCRdb's version contains in-frame clones alone and is incomplete. The profile shows roughly 130,000 clones, just over 85% of them singletons. The sequence was collected from an adult in good health. Specimen: peripheral blood, collected on day 0 of MenACWY control vaccination. The chain links TRBV6-1 to TRBJ1-2; no reliable D call. This CDR3 reads CASSEGNLRGYTF. CDR3 nucleotide sequence: TGTGCCAGCAGTGAAGGTAACCTGAGGGGCTACACCTTC.